The 26 T cell receptor beta chains in this list originate from one sample, sequenced in a study of cytomegalovirus exposure and HLA in healthy donors (dated by TCRdb to about 2017). Library construction relied on the immunoSEQ multiplex PCR assay. The clones in this table, taken by TCRdb from immuneACCESS, are in-frame only. Not every clone is retained; where verified, under half of the shortfall comes from an unresolved V gene, and the cause of the rest is unknown. The sample table contains fewer than 120,000 clones; only one count was recorded for roughly 90% of them. 1.4% of the sample is in the top ten clones. The sample taken for sequencing was PBMCs. These receptor sequences come from a woman aged 25 to 39 in good health and CMV-seropositive.

The rearrangement uses TRBV6-1 and TRBJ2-7, with TRBD2 matching 7 bases. The junction had 5 bases not matched to a gene; V was cut back by 6 bases and J by 0 bases. The length of the CDR3 is 14 residues. Germline assignment: CDR1 MNHNS and CDR2 SASEGT. The CDR3 sequence: CASSREASSYEQYF. The CDR3 DNA sequence: TGTGCCAGCAGCCGGGAGGCCAGCTCCTACGAGCAGTACTTC.

The chain is built from TRBV29-1 and TRBJ2-3; D may be TRBD1 (7 bases). There are 14 residues in the CDR3. Trimming took 3 bases from V and 2 from J, leaving 12 bases between them. Germline CDR1 is SQVTM and CDR2 is ANQGSEA. The CDR3 bases are TGCAGCGTTGATCAGGGGGGAATCACAGATACGCAGTATTTT. Encoded protein: CSVDQGGITDTQYF.

This sequence joins TRBV7-2 and TRBJ2-7, with 7 bases matching TRBD2. The J segment lost 5 bases and the V segment lost 1 base, leaving 8 bases of the junction unmatched. The CDR3 totals 15 residues. The germline V gene encodes CDR1 SGHTA and CDR2 FQGNSA. The CDR3 DNA reads TGTGCCAGCAGCTTAGGAGGCACTAGCGCCCACGAGCAGTACTTC. Translating gives CASSLGGTSAHEQYF.

The chain is built from TRBV4-2 and TRBJ1-4, with TRBD1 matching over 10 bases. The trim removed 2 bases at V and 8 bases at J, leaving 8 bases unmatched. This CDR3 has 16 residues. CDR1 is LGHNA, CDR2 YNFKEQ, per germline. The CDR3 DNA follows: TGTGCCAGCAGCCAAAAGACAGGGGGCTTCGGGGAAAAACTGTTTTTT. Translation: CASSQKTGGFGEKLFF.

Concerning this clone: A much larger clone differs from this one at a single base, so this may be a read error. The chain links TRBV13 to TRBJ2-1, with D unresolved. Looked up from germline, CDR1 is PRHDT and CDR2 is FYEKMQ (reference sequence). Trimming left V 1 base short and J 4 bases short, with 5 bases between. This CDR3 has 13 residues. This CDR3 reads CASSLASYNEQFF. DNA of the CDR3: TGTGCCAGCAGCTTAGCCAGTTACAATGAGCAGTTCTTC.

The chain employs TRBV4-1 and TRBJ1-2; TRBD1 matches 9 bases. The CDR3 is made up of 14 amino acids. CDR1 is MGHRA, CDR2 YSYEKL, per germline. V lost 2 bases, J lost 8 bases, and 6 bases stayed unmatched. CDR3 nucleotide sequence: TGCGCCAGCAGCCAACCGGGACAGGGTGGGGGCTACACCTTC. Amino acids: CASSQPGQGGGYTF.

V gene TRBV6-6 combines with J gene TRBJ2-1; the match to TRBD2 covers 8 bases. This CDR3 is built from 15 residues. Losses at the gene ends were 6 bases for V and 8 bases for J; bases not matched to a gene: 12. CDR1 is MNHNY, CDR2 SVGAGI, per germline (reference sequence). The CDR3 loop is CASSHGSGRRDEQFF. In DNA form, the CDR3 reads TGTGCCAGCAGCCACGGCAGCGGGAGACGAGATGAGCAGTTCTTC.

The CDR3 reads CASSLSENYGYTF. The DNA of the CDR3 is TGTGCCAGCAGTTTATCAGAAAACTATGGCTACACCTTC. This chain uses TRBV28 with TRBJ1-2; D gene uncertain. CDR3 length equals 13 residues. V gave up 1 base and J gave up 2 bases, with 5 bases separating them. Germline CDR1 and CDR2: MDHEN and SYDVKM.

The J gene is TRBJ1-1, the V gene TRBV2; 9 bases agree with TRBD1. The CDR3 is made up of 14 amino acids. V shed 6 bases and J 2 bases; nucleotides not matched to a gene: 4. Germline V gene data show CDR1 as SNHLY and CDR2 as FYNNEI. This CDR3 is CASRMDRGNTEAFF. The CDR3 coding sequence is TGTGCCAGCAGGATGGACAGGGGAAACACTGAAGCTTTCTTT.

The V gene is TRBV5-6, the J gene TRBJ2-5; D is uncertain. The CDR3 runs 12 residues. Trimming took off 2 bases at V and 6 bases at J, with 8 bases between the two ends. Germline CDR1 reads SGHDT; CDR2 reads YYEEEE. CDR3 nucleotides: TGTGCCAGCAGCTTAGCAGGAAAGACCCAGTACTTC. It yields the protein CASSLAGKTQYF.

This clone was counted once. The rearrangement uses TRBV6-5 and TRBJ2-7; the match to TRBD1 covers 7 bases. Germline V gives CDR1 MNHEY, CDR2 SVGAGI. J was trimmed by 1 base and V by 0 bases; bases with no gene match: 3. This CDR3 is built from 15 residues. The CDR3 region is CASSYSVDRSYEQYF. CDR3 coding DNA: TGTGCCAGCAGTTACTCGGTGGACAGGTCCTACGAGCAGTACTTC.

This chain joins TRBV15 and TRBJ2-5; the match to TRBD2 covers 13 bases. Trimming removed 1 base from V and 2 bases from J; junction bases left unmatched: 1. The CDR3 extends over 16 amino acids. Looked up from germline, CDR1 is LNHNV and CDR2 is YYDKDF (reference sequence). The CDR3 sequence: CATSRGTSGSQETQYF. In nucleotides, the CDR3 is TGTGCCACCAGCAGAGGGACTAGCGGGAGTCAAGAGACCCAGTACTTC.

V is TRBV29-1 and J is TRBJ2-1; 8 bases line up with TRBD2. The CDR3 contains 15 residues. Germline CDR1 SQVTM, CDR2 ANQGSEA. Unmatched junction bases numbered 12, after V lost 3 bases and J lost 8 bases. Here the CDR3 reads CSVEGLAGTMDEQFF. CDR3 coding DNA: TGCAGCGTTGAGGGGCTAGCGGGTACCATGGATGAGCAGTTCTTC.

The V call is TRBV30, the J call TRBJ2-3; 8 bases are a match to TRBD1. Trimming took 2 bases from V and 4 from J; bases not matched to a gene: 5. The CDR3 runs to 14 residues. The germline V gene encodes CDR1 GTSNPN and CDR2 SVGIG (reference sequence). CDR3: CAWSRTGSPDTQYF. The CDR3, as DNA: TGTGCCTGGAGTCGGACAGGGAGCCCAGATACGCAGTATTTT.

The chain uses TRBV4-3 and TRBJ2-1, with 12 bases lining up with TRBD2. This CDR3 is built from 18 residues. The germline V gene encodes CDR1 LGHNA and CDR2 YSLEER. J was trimmed by 2 bases and V by 0 bases; bases with no gene match: 5. CDR3 sequence: CASSQEWLAGGPYNEQFF. CDR3 DNA sequence: TGCGCCAGCAGCCAAGAGTGGCTAGCGGGGGGGCCCTACAATGAGCAGTTCTTC.

Only one count was recorded for this clone. This chain joins TRBV4-2 and TRBJ2-1, with D perhaps matching TRBD2 (5 bases). V was shortened by 0 bases and J by 8 bases, with 14 bases between the two germline ends. CDR1 LGHNA and CDR2 YNFKEQ come from the germline V gene. The CDR3 length is 15 residues. The CDR3, as DNA: TGTGCCAGCAGCCAAGACTGGGCTGGGAGAGATGAGCAGTTCTTC. Translated, it gives CASSQDWAGRDEQFF.

The chain uses TRBV5-6 and TRBJ2-7; D is uncertain. Germline CDR1 reads SGHDT; CDR2 reads YYEEEE. Trimming took off 1 base at V and 2 bases at J, with 10 bases between the two ends. This CDR3 is built from 14 residues. The CDR3 sequence is CASSLFGSPYEQYF. The CDR3 nucleotides read TGTGCCAGCAGCTTGTTCGGGTCGCCCTACGAGCAGTACTTC. Full variable domain (missing parts from reference TRBV5-6 and TRBJ2-7): DAGVTQSPTHLIKTRGQQVTLRCSPKSGHDTVSWYQQALGQGPQFIFQYYEEEERQRGNFPDRFSGHQFPNYSSELNVNALLLGDSALYLCASSLFGSPYEQYFGPGTRLTVT.

The V gene is TRBV7-8, the J gene TRBJ1-5; 7 bases are a match to TRBD1. Trimming took 1 base from V and 3 from J; bases not matched to a gene: 3. Germline V gives CDR1 SGHVS, CDR2 FQNEAQ. CDR3 size: 15 residues. The CDR3 sequence is CASSLGTGHNQPQHF. In DNA form, the CDR3 reads TGTGCCAGCAGCTTAGGGACAGGACACAATCAGCCCCAGCATTTT.

The chain has TRBV27 and TRBJ1-1; D is undetermined. The V end was cut by 7 bases, the J end by 2 bases, with 5 bases between. The length of the CDR3 is 11 residues. The germline CDR1 and CDR2 sequences are MNHEY and SMNVEV (reference sequence). This chain's CDR3 is CASILNTEAFF. The CDR3 DNA follows: TGTGCCAGCATTCTTAACACTGAAGCTTTCTTT.

This chain links TRBV4-2 with TRBJ2-5; D perhaps matches TRBD2 (6 bases). V gave up 4 bases and J gave up 5 bases, with 14 bases separating them. Germline V gives CDR1 LGHNA, CDR2 YNFKEQ. The CDR3 extends over 14 amino acids. CDR3 DNA sequence: TGTGCCAGCAGCCCCCGCCAGGCGGGGGAGACCCAGTACTTC. Translated, it gives CASSPRQAGETQYF.

The chain recombines TRBV4-2 with TRBJ2-5; 7 bases line up with TRBD2. J was trimmed by 5 bases and V by 1 base; bases with no gene match: 1. Germline V gene sequence: CDR1 LGHNA, CDR2 YNFKEQ. The CDR3 spans 13 residues. CDR3: CASSQGLAETQYF. CDR3 in DNA: TGTGCCAGCAGCCAAGGACTAGCTGAGACCCAGTACTTC.

The CDR3 here is CASSHPTGGQGEAFF. In DNA, the CDR3 is TGCGCCAGCAGCCACCCAACTGGAGGACAGGGAGAGGCTTTCTTT. V gene TRBV4-1 combines with J gene TRBJ1-1; TRBD1 aligns across 8 bases. The V and J ends lost 3 bases and 11 bases, in that order; junction bases with no gene match: 14. Germline CDR1 reads MGHRA; CDR2 reads YSYEKL. This CDR3 contains 15 residues.

The rearrangement links TRBV30 to TRBJ2-7; 8 bases are a match to TRBD2. Germline V lookup: CDR1 GTSNPN, CDR2 SVGIG (reference sequence). V was pared by 4 bases and J by 7 bases, with 6 bases of the junction left unmatched. The CDR3 runs 12 residues. For the CDR3, the DNA is TGTGCCTGGACCCCCCGGGGGGGGGAGCAGTACTTC. Translation: CAWTPRGGEQYF.

V gene TRBV7-6 combines with J gene TRBJ2-2; unclear D gene. The CDR3 is made up of 15 amino acids. V shed 1 base and J shed 4 bases, with 10 bases lying between them. Germline V CDR1 and CDR2: SGHVS, FNYEAQ. CDR3 in amino acids: CASSLVWQSTGELFF. The CDR3, as DNA: TGTGCCAGCAGCTTAGTATGGCAGTCCACCGGGGAGCTGTTTTTT.

CDR3: CASSFVEGSSLRQYF. The CDR3 region has the DNA TGTGCCAGCAGTTTTGTGGAGGGAAGCAGCCTGCGCCAGTACTTC. The V gene is TRBV28, the J gene TRBJ2-5; perhaps TRBD2 as D (6 bases). CDR1 is MDHEN, CDR2 SYDVKM, per germline. The CDR3 loop spans 15 amino acids. V lost 3 bases to trimming and J lost 10 bases, with 21 bases between them.

The gene calls are TRBV25-1 and TRBJ2-1, with 8 bases matching TRBD1. This CDR3 has 16 residues. Trimming at V came to 4 bases and at J to 0 bases, leaving 5 bases not matched to a gene. Germline V CDR1 and CDR2: MGHDK, SYGVNS. The CDR3 DNA is TGTGCCAGCAGTGCCGGACAGGGACTCTCCTACAATGAGCAGTTCTTC. Protein product: CASSAGQGLSYNEQFF.